What follows is one TCR beta chain and its context. The antigen is unknown. This sample was taken from a study of T cell responses to AZD1222 COVID-19 vaccine. Turning to the study itself: Second-dose intervals of approximately 4 or approximately 12 weeks were pooled. Findings and caveats of the study: Clonal diversity may have been underestimated, and the donors were mostly white British, with more females than males. Nearly half of unique spike-specific TCRs reportedly avoided B.1.351 and B.1.1.7 mutated regions.

Data came from immunoSEQ multiplex PCR; TCRdb stores just in-frame clones and leaves some out. Of roughly 140,000 clones in the sample, approximately 90% are singletons; the top ten hold about 3.4%. V was pared by 4 bases and J by 4 bases, with 3 bases of the junction left unmatched. This CDR3 comprises 13 residues. In germline, CDR1 is SGHDN, CDR2 FVKESK. The clonotype was recovered from an adult in good health. The chain employs TRBV14 and TRBJ1-2; 7 nucleotides line up with TRBD1. Sequenced material: peripheral blood, taken on day 0 of AZD1222 vaccination. The CDR3 spells CASSPGQSYGYTF. The DNA for the CDR3 is TGTGCCAGCAGCCCGGGACAGAGCTATGGCTACACCTTC.